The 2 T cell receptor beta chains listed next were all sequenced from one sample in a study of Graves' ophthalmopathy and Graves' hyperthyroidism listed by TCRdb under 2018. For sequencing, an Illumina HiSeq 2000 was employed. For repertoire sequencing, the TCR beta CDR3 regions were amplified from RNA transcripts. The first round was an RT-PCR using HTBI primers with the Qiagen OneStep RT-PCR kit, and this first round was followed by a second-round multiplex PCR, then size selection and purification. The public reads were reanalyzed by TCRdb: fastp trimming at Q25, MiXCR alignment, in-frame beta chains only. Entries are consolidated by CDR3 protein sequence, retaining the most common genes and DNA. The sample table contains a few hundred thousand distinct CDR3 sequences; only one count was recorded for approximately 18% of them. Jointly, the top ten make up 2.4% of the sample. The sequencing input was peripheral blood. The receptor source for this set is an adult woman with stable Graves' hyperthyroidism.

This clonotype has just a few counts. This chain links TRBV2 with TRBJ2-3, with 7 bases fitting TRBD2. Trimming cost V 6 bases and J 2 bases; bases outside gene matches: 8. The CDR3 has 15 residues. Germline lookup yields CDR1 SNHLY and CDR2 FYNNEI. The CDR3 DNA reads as TGTGCCAGCAGGGGGGGGAGTACTAACACAGATACGCAGTATTTT. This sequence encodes CASRGGSTNTDTQYF.

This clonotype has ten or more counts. The CDR3 DNA follows: TGCAGTGCTCCGTACGCTGCCTACGAGCAGTACTTC. This codes for CSAPYAAYEQYF. The chain couples TRBV20-1 to TRBJ2-7; D is undetermined. The CDR3 has 12 amino acids. Trimming cost V 5 bases and J 2 bases, with 10 bases left between them. The germline gives CDR1 DFQATT, CDR2 SNEGSKA (reference sequence).